This T cell receptor beta chain was found in a study of blood T cell repertoires in COVID-19. Study as a whole: Donors in the United States, Italy and Spain gave samples during acute or convalescent COVID-19. PBMCs, B-cell-depleted T cells, or T cells provided the cDNA or gDNA that made up the material.

The CDR3 contains 15 residues. The germline V gene has CDR1 LNHDA and CDR2 SQIVND (reference sequence). After removal of 1 base from V and 7 bases from J, the junction contained 7 bases not matched to a gene. The authors' processing: Amplification from reference gene primers served as the basis for estimated nucleated cell counts. The data were produced by immunoSEQ multiplex PCR, yet TCRdb's version contains in-frame clones alone and is incomplete. V and J calls and clone size are those listed in that table; D and trimming were worked out from the DNA. Of about 240,000 clones detected, roughly 87% appear once; the ten largest clones hold approximately 7.6%.

Sequencing input: peripheral blood. The chain links TRBV19 to TRBJ2-1, with TRBD1 matching 7 bases. This sequence was found in a man aged 55-75 years who had recovered from COVID-19. CDR3 DNA: TGTGCCAGTAGTATAGGACAGGGACCAGGTAATGAGCAGTTCTTC. Its translation is CASSIGQGPGNEQFF.